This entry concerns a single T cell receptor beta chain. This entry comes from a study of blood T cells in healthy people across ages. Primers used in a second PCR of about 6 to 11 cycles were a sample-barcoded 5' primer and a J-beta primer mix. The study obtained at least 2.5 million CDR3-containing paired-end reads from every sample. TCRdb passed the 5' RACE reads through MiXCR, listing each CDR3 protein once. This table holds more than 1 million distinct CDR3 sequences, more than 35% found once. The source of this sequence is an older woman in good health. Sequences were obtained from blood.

The CDR3 nucleotides read TGTGCCAGCAGCCACTGGGGCAGGCGATTCTCCTACGAGCAGTACTTC. Encoded protein: CASSHWGRRFSYEQYF. The chain recombines TRBV3-1 with TRBJ2-7; D might be TRBD1 (5 bases). Germline CDR1 reads LGHDT; CDR2 reads YNNKEL (reference sequence). The CDR3 runs 16 residues. V dropped 3 bases and J dropped 0 bases, with 15 bases sitting between them.